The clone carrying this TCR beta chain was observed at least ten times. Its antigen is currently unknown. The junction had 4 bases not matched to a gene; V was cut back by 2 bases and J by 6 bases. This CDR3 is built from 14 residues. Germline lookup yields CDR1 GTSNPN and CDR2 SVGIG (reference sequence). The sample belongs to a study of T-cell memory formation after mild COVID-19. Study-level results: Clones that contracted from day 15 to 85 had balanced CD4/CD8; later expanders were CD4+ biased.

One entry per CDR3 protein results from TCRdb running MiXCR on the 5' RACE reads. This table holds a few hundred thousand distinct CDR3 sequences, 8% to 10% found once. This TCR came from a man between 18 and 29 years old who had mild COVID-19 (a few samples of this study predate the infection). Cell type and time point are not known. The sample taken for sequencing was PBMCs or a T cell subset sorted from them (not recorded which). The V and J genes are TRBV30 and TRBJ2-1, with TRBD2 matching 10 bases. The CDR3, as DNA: TGTGCCTGGAGTCCGCTAGCGGGGGCCAATGAGCAGTTCTTC. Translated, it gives CAWSPLAGANEQFF.